This TCR beta chain was profiled in a study of T cell repertoires in cytomegalovirus infection. This clonotype was seen ten or more times. MiXCR, applied by TCRdb to the reads, yields one record per CDR3 protein. The sample lists about 250,000 distinct CDR3 sequences, 15% to 20% occurring once. The specimen sequenced was CD8+ T cells from PBMCs. The sequence derives from a human donor in good health (CMV status not recorded). Some clones in this sample may be carry-over from other donors' samples.

CDR3 amino acids: CASSLLVYSVGQPNTEAFF. The CDR3 DNA follows: TGTGCCAGCAGTTTATTGGTGTATTCGGTTGGACAGCCGAACACTGAAGCTTTCTTT. The chain couples TRBV28 to TRBJ1-1; D possibly corresponds to TRBD1 (6 bases). The germline gives CDR1 MDHEN, CDR2 SYDVKM. CDR3 length: 19 amino acids. V was trimmed by 1 base and J by 1 base, leaving 22 bases between them.